What follows is one T cell receptor beta chain and its context. The data originate from a study of cytomegalovirus exposure and HLA in healthy donors. 60 Vbeta and 13 Jbeta primers were used in PCR. The data were produced by immunoSEQ multiplex PCR, yet TCRdb's version contains in-frame clones alone and is incomplete. This table holds roughly 110,000 clones, roughly 80% found once. Sequencing was performed on PBMCs. This clonotype was obtained from a man in his fifties or sixties in good health and CMV-seronegative.

The CDR3 sequence: CASSLGAFGYGEQFF. CDR3 nucleotides: TGCGCCAGCAGCTTAGGCGCGTTCGGGTACGGTGAGCAGTTCTTC. The rearrangement uses TRBV5-1 and TRBJ2-1; D uncertain. The germline V gene encodes CDR1 SGHRS and CDR2 YFSETQ. The CDR3 length is 15 residues. The ends were cut back, 2 bases at V and 9 bases at J, with 18 bases in the middle.